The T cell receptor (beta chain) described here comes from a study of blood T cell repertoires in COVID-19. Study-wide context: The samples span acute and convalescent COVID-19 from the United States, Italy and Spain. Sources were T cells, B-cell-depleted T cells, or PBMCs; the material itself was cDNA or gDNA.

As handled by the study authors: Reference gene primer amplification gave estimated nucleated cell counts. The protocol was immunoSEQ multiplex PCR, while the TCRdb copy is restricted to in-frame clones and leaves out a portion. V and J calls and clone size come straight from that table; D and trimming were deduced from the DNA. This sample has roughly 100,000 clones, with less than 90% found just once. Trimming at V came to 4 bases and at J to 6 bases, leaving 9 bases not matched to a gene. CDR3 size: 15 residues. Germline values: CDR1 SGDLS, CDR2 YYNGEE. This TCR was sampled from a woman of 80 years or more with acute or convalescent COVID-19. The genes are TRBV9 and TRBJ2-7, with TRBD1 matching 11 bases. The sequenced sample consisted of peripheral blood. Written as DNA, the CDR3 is TGTGCCAGCAGCCCCGAGTGGGACAGGGGGGGCGAGCAGTACTTC. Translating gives CASSPEWDRGGEQYF.